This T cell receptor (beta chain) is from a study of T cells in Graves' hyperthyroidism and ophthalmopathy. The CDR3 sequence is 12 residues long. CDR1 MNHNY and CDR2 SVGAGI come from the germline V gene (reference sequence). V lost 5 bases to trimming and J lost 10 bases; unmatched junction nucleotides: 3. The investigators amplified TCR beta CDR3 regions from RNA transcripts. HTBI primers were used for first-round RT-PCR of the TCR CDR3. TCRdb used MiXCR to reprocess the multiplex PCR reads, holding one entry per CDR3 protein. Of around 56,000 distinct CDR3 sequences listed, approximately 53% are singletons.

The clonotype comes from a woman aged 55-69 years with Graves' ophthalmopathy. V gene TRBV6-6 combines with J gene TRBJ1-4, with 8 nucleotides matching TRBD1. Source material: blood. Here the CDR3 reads CASSDGTGKLFF. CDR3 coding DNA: TGTGCCAGCAGTGACGGGACAGGAAAACTGTTTTTT.